This T cell receptor (beta chain) was sequenced during a study of blood T cell repertoires in COVID-19. Method: immunoSEQ multiplex PCR; TCRdb's copy keeps in-frame clones and lacks some. The sample yields 150,000 to 200,000 clones, around 90% seen once. From germline, CDR1 is SGHTA and CDR2 FQGTGA. Deletions cut 3 bases from V and 1 base from J, with 9 bases between. This CDR3 is 14 amino acids long. The specimen was peripheral blood. J is TRBJ2-5 and V is TRBV7-3, with D possibly TRBD1 on 5 matching bases. The clonotype originates from a middle-aged man with acute or convalescent COVID-19. The chain's CDR3 is CASSLQGRQETQYF. In DNA, the CDR3 is TGTGCCAGCAGCTTGCAGGGTCGCCAAGAGACCCAGTACTTC.